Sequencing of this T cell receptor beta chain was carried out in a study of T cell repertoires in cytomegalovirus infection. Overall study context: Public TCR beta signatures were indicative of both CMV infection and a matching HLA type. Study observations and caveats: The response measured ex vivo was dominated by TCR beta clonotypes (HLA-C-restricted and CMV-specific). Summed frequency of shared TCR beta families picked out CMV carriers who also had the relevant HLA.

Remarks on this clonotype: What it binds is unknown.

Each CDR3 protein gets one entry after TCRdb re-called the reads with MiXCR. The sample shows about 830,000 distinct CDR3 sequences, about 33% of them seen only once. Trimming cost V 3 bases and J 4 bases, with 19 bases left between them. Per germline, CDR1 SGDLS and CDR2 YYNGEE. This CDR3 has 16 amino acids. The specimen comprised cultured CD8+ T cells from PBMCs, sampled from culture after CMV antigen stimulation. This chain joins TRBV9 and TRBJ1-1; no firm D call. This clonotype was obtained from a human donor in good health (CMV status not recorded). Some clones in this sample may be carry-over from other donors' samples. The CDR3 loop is CASSARSSRATTEAFF. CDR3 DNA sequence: TGTGCCAGCAGCGCCCGAAGCTCGAGAGCGACCACTGAAGCTTTCTTT.